This is a list of T cell receptor beta chains from one sample in a study of OX40 agonist ivuxolimab in advanced cancers. Only in-frame clones appear in the TCRdb table, and some are missing; sequencing was by immunoSEQ multiplex PCR. The table includes some 70,000 clones, 87% detected once. The input for sequencing was CD4+ or CD8+ T cells sorted from blood, taken in a trial of the OX40 agonist ivuxolimab. Receptors were obtained from an adult with an advanced solid tumor such as melanoma, head and neck, liver or kidney cancer. CDR3s include the opening cysteine and the closing phenylalanine or tryptophan. The order of the fields is V gene, D gene, J gene, clone size, CDR3 DNA, CDR3 protein. The D gene is left open where the match is weak. Only part of the rows carry a size: once, few, many, or a class if the clone is expanded.

TRBV30	NA	TRBJ1-1	NA	TGTGCCTGGGGGTGGAAGGGCAACATGAACACTGAAGCTTTCTTT	CAWGWKGNMNTEAFF
TRBV11-2	NA	TRBJ2-7	NA	TGTGCCAGCAGCTTAAGACCCCTCGAGCAGTACTTC	CASSLRPLEQYF
TRBV27	NA	TRBJ2-1	NA	TGTGCCAGCAGTTTAAAGGTACCCTTGAGCTCCTACAATGAGCAGTTCTTC	CASSLKVPLSSYNEQFF
TRBV5-1	NA	TRBJ2-7	NA	TGCGCCAGCAGAAACCTAGGCCAGGGCTCCTACGAGCAGTACTTC	CASRNLGQGSYEQYF
TRBV9	TRBD1	TRBJ2-2	NA	TGTGCCAGCAGCCCCCGGACAGGGAACACCGGGGAGCTGTTTTTT	CASSPRTGNTGELFF
TRBV10-3	NA	TRBJ2-7	NA	TGTGCCATCAGTGAGTCGACCGACACCTACGAGCAGTACTTC	CAISESTDTYEQYF
TRBV28	NA	TRBJ2-6	NA	TGTGCCAGCAGCCCTTCACAGGGTGGTGGGGCCAACGTCCTGACTTTC	CASSPSQGGGANVLTF
TRBV10-1	NA	TRBJ2-2	NA	TGCGCCAGCAGTGGGGGCACCGGGGAGCTGTTTTTT	CASSGGTGELFF
TRBV6-5	NA	TRBJ1-1	NA	TGTGCCACACAGCCGGGACTCCTGAACACTGAAGCTTTCTTT	CATQPGLLNTEAFF
TRBV7-2	TRBD2	TRBJ2-5	NA	TGTGCCAGCAGCTATAGCGGGGTGGGGGAGACCCAGTACTTC	CASSYSGVGETQYF
TRBV7-3	NA	TRBJ1-1	NA	TGTGCCAGCAGCCTGAGCCTGAACACTGAAGCTTTCTTT	CASSLSLNTEAFF
TRBV19	NA	TRBJ2-7	few	TGTGCCAGTAGTATCGGTTATAGCGGAGGGATCGGAGAGCAGTACTTC	CASSIGYSGGIGEQYF
TRBV6-5	TRBD1	TRBJ1-1	NA	TGTGCCAGCAGCCCCCGGACAGGGGGCCTCACTGAAGCTTTCTTT	CASSPRTGGLTEAFF
TRBV19	TRBD1	TRBJ1-5	once	TGTGCCAGTCCCCTGGGGACAGGGGGCGGCAATCAGCCCCAGCATTTT	CASPLGTGGGNQPQHF
TRBV6-4	TRBD2	TRBJ2-1	once	TGTGCCAGCTCGCGCTGGCGGGGGAATGAGCAGTTCTTC	CASSRWRGNEQFF
TRBV7-2	NA	TRBJ2-5	few	TGTGCCAGCAGCCAGATGGGGGGCCGGGAGACCCAGTACTTC	CASSQMGGRETQYF
TRBV4-1	NA	TRBJ1-5	once	TGCGCCAGCAGCCAGAACGGACCGGGGCCCCAGCATTTT	CASSQNGPGPQHF
TRBV18	NA	TRBJ2-7	NA	TGTGCCAGCTCACCAGGGTTCCCCTACGAGCAGTACTTC	CASSPGFPYEQYF
TRBV6-6	NA	TRBJ1-2	NA	TGTGCCAGCAGTTACTCCCGGGGAGGGGCCAGCTATGGCTACACCTTC	CASSYSRGGASYGYTF
TRBV18	NA	TRBJ2-1	NA	TGTGCCAGCTCACTCCGGTCCACGGGGGACGACGAGCAGTTCTTC	CASSLRSTGDDEQFF
TRBV10-3	TRBD2	TRBJ2-1	NA	TGTGCCATCAGTGACCCCGGGACTAGCGGTGGCCGGGGGCAGTTCTTC	CAISDPGTSGGRGQFF
TRBV28	TRBD2	TRBJ2-7	NA	TGTGCCAGCAGTGAAAACTCAGCGGGAGCTCACTACGAGCAGTACTTC	CASSENSAGAHYEQYF
TRBV10-3	NA	TRBJ2-7	once	TGTGCCATCAGTGAGTCGCGCAGCGGGCGTACCTACGAGCAGTACTTC	CAISESRSGRTYEQYF
TRBV2	TRBD1	TRBJ1-6	NA	TGTGCCAGCAGAGGGGACAGGGAAAATTCACCCCTCCACTTT	CASRGDRENSPLHF
TRBV6-5	NA	TRBJ2-5	NA	TGTGCCAGCAGATGGACAGAACAAGAGACCCAGTACTTC	CASRWTEQETQYF
TRBV28	NA	TRBJ2-1	NA	TGTGCCAGCAGTTTAGGCAGGGGACCTTACAATGAGCAGTTCTTC	CASSLGRGPYNEQFF
TRBV11-2	NA	TRBJ2-7	NA	TGTGCCAGCAGCCGTAATTCGGCAGGATGGGTGGCATATGGGCAGTACTTC	CASSRNSAGWVAYGQYF
TRBV6-5	NA	TRBJ1-1	once	TGTGCCAGCAGTTACGAGGCAGGGGAAGCTTTCTTT	CASSYEAGEAFF
TRBV5-3	TRBD1	TRBJ1-6	NA	TGTGCCAGAAGCTCGCAATCACCCGGGACAGGGACGGGTAATTCACCCCTCCACTTT	CARSSQSPGTGTGNSPLHF
TRBV6-1	NA	TRBJ1-5	NA	TGTGCCAGCAGTTTAGATTACCAGCCCCAGCATTTT	CASSLDYQPQHF
TRBV28	TRBD1	TRBJ2-1	NA	TGTGCCAGCCGTGAAATGGGACAGGGTGACGATGAGCAGTTCTTC	CASREMGQGDDEQFF
TRBV5-4	NA	TRBJ1-1	once	TGTGCCAGCAGCAGAGAAGGCCCGAGGACTGAAGCTTTCTTT	CASSREGPRTEAFF
TRBV7-2	TRBD2	TRBJ2-7	once	TGTGCCACCACCCGGGGGGGTGGCTACGAGCAGTACTTC	CATTRGGGYEQYF
TRBV18	NA	TRBJ1-3	NA	TGTGCCAGCTCACCAACGGGCGGGCCCGCTGGAAACACCATATATTTT	CASSPTGGPAGNTIYF
TRBV19	NA	TRBJ2-6	NA	TGTGCCAGTAGTAGTCAGGGGACTTCTGGGGCCAACGTCCTGACTTTC	CASSSQGTSGANVLTF
TRBV7-9	NA	TRBJ1-2	NA	TGTGCCAGCAGCTTCGAAGGGGGGGGGCCCTATGGCTACACCTTC	CASSFEGGGPYGYTF
TRBV7-9	NA	TRBJ1-2	NA	TGTGCCAGCAGCCGCGAATTAGGCTACACCTTC	CASSRELGYTF
TRBV9	NA	TRBJ2-1	NA	TGTGCCAGCAGCCTCTCCCTATCCGGGAATGAGCAGTTCTTC	CASSLSLSGNEQFF
TRBV12-5	TRBD2	TRBJ2-1	NA	TGTGCTAGTGGTTCCTCGTTGGGACTAGCGGGAGCGAATGAGCAGTTCTTC	CASGSSLGLAGANEQFF
TRBV7-7	TRBD1	TRBJ2-3	NA	TGTGCCAGCAGCCCCGCGGGACAGGGCACAGATACGCAGTATTTT	CASSPAGQGTDTQYF
TRBV5-6	NA	TRBJ2-3	NA	TGTGCCAGCAGCCATAGGCACGGTACGCAGTATTTT	CASSHRHGTQYF
TRBV5-1	TRBD2	TRBJ2-1	NA	TGCGCCAGCAGCTTGGAAGCGGGAGGATCCTACAATGAGCAGTTCTTC	CASSLEAGGSYNEQFF
TRBV7-3	NA	TRBJ1-6	NA	TGTGCCAGCAGCTTAAGCGGGGGGCAGGTAACACCCCTCCACTTT	CASSLSGGQVTPLHF
TRBV30	NA	TRBJ2-7	NA	TGTGCCTGGAGGGACACAGGTTACGAGCAGTACTTC	CAWRDTGYEQYF
TRBV18	TRBD1	TRBJ2-1	NA	TGTGCCAGCTCACTCGGGACAGGGAGCTACAATGAGCAGTTCTTC	CASSLGTGSYNEQFF
TRBV27	NA	TRBJ1-5	NA	TGTGCCAGCAGTTACGATAGCAATCAGCCCCAGCATTTT	CASSYDSNQPQHF
TRBV6-5	TRBD1	TRBJ1-1	NA	TGTGCCAGCAGTTTTCGACAGGGTAACACTGAAGCTTTCTTT	CASSFRQGNTEAFF
TRBV7-9	NA	TRBJ2-1	NA	TGTGCCAGCAGCAACGCCCCTAGGAAGCAGTTCTTC	CASSNAPRKQFF
TRBV6-5	NA	TRBJ1-1	NA	TGTGCCAGCAGTAAGGACACAATACGCACTGAAGCTTTCTTT	CASSKDTIRTEAFF
TRBV18	NA	TRBJ2-5	NA	TGTGCCAGCTCAACGGGACTGCCCCCATGGGAGACCCAGTACTTC	CASSTGLPPWETQYF
TRBV9	NA	TRBJ2-5	NA	TGTGCCAGCAGCGTAGAATTCCAGGGTGAGACCCAGTACTTC	CASSVEFQGETQYF
TRBV6-1	TRBD1	TRBJ2-1	NA	TGTGCCAGCAGTGAAGGCAGGGGGCTCTACCTTGGCAATGAGCAGTTCTTC	CASSEGRGLYLGNEQFF
TRBV5-5	TRBD1	TRBJ2-7	few	TGTGCCAGCAGCCAACAGGGGGCCTACGAGCAGTACTTC	CASSQQGAYEQYF
TRBV28	TRBD2	TRBJ2-7	NA	TGTGCCAGCAGTTTATTGGCCGGGACTAACATTTACGAGCAGTACTTC	CASSLLAGTNIYEQYF
TRBV6-1	TRBD1	TRBJ1-5	NA	TGTGCCAGCGGGTCCACAGGGGTACAGCCCCAGCATTTT	CASGSTGVQPQHF